Following are 16 T cell receptor beta chains from one sample sequenced in a study of T cells after yellow fever vaccination (dated by TCRdb to about 2019). Library creation used 5' RACE. The sample was run on an Illumina HiSeq 2500. The public reads were reprocessed in TCRdb via fastp at Q25 and MiXCR, keeping in-frame beta chains. Entries that share a CDR3 protein sequence are merged under the most common genes and DNA. This sample comprises under 400,000 distinct CDR3 sequences, around 10% of them detected only once. The ten largest account for 18% of the sample. The sample's treatment or condition label, decoded: live attenuated yellow fever vaccine strain. The sequencing here drew on PBMCs, taken on the day of the first yellow fever vaccination. These receptors were collected from a young man who received the YFV17D yellow fever vaccine.

This chain connects TRBV20-1 to TRBJ2-4; the D gene could be TRBD1 or TRBD2 (5 bases each). The CDR3 is made up of 15 amino acids. Germline lookup yields CDR1 DFQATT and CDR2 SNEGSKA (reference sequence). V lost 0 bases to trimming and J lost 0 bases, with 9 bases between them. CDR3 sequence (DNA): TGCAGTGCTAGAGAGAGGGGCTTAGCCAAAAACATTCAGTACTTC. Translated: CSARERGLAKNIQYF.

In this sample, this clonotype turned up many times. The DNA of the CDR3 is TGTGCCAGCAGCTCACCGGGTCCAAATGGCTACACCTTC. Protein: CASSSPGPNGYTF. The chain uses TRBV5-4 and TRBJ1-2; D unresolved. The CDR3 has 13 residues. V was shortened by 3 bases and J by 6 bases, with 12 bases between the two germline ends. The germline gives CDR1 SGHNT, CDR2 YYREEE (reference sequence).

This clonotype was observed many times. V is TRBV7-9 and J is TRBJ2-5; D is ambiguous. CDR1 and CDR2 (germline): SEHNR, FQNEAQ (reference sequence). The germline V and J ends were trimmed by 4 bases and 3 bases, with 3 bases remaining between them. The length of the CDR3 is 11 residues. The CDR3 reads CASSSKETQYF. CDR3 DNA: TGTGCCAGCAGCTCGAAAGAGACCCAGTACTTC. Full variable domain (remainder filled in from reference TRBV7-9 and TRBJ2-5): DTGVSQNPRHKITKRGQNVTFRCDPISEHNRLYWYRQTLGQGPEFLTYFQNEAQLEKSRLLSDRFSAERPKGSFSTLEIQRTEQGDSAMYLCASSSKETQYFGPGTRLLVL.

This clonotype was picked up a small number of times. J is TRBJ2-5 and V is TRBV7-6, with 12 bases that match TRBD2. The CDR3 totals 14 residues. Germline loops: CDR1 SGHVS, CDR2 FNYEAQ. V trimming: 7 bases; J trimming: 5 bases; junction bases outside the gene matches: 5. In DNA form, the CDR3 reads TGTGCCAGCACCGAGCTAGCGGGGGGGGAGACCCAGTACTTC. This encodes CASTELAGGETQYF.

This clonotype has a handful of counts. V is TRBV7-9 and J is TRBJ1-2; 9 bases fit TRBD1. This CDR3 region has 14 residues. V lost 1 base to trimming and J lost 6 bases; unmatched junction nucleotides: 3. The V gene's germline CDR1 is SEHNR and CDR2 FQNEAQ (reference sequence). The CDR3 nucleotides are TGTGCCAGCAGCTTAGACAGGGGGCTCGATGGCTACACCTTC. The encoded protein is CASSLDRGLDGYTF.

This clonotype was found a few times. The genes are TRBV9 and TRBJ2-5, with 7 bases aligning to TRBD1. The junction had 2 bases not matched to a gene; V was cut back by 1 base and J by 5 bases. The germline gives CDR1 SGDLS, CDR2 YYNGEE. The CDR3 has 13 amino acids. The CDR3 spells CASSVSTGETQYF. The CDR3 nucleotides are TGTGCCAGCAGCGTATCGACAGGGGAGACCCAGTACTTC.

This clonotype was seen just once. The J gene is TRBJ2-1, the V gene TRBV4-3; perhaps TRBD2 as D (5 bases). The CDR3 loop spans 16 amino acids. CDR1 and CDR2 from the germline V gene are LGHNA and YSLEER. V was clipped by 1 base and J by 1 base, with 11 bases between them. CDR3 in amino acids: CASSQAPGWSYNEQFF. The CDR3 DNA reads TGCGCCAGCAGCCAAGCCCCGGGGTGGTCCTACAATGAGCAGTTCTTC.

The V call is TRBV6-1, the J call TRBJ1-5, with 12 bases identical to TRBD1. Trimming at V came to 6 bases and at J to 0 bases, leaving 9 bases not matched to a gene. Germline loops: CDR1 MNHNS, CDR2 SASEGT. This CDR3 spans 18 amino acids. The CDR3 bases are TGTGCCAGCAGCTCCGGGACAGGGGGCTTTTATAGCAATCAGCCCCAGCATTTT. Protein: CASSSGTGGFYSNQPQHF.

Ten or more counts support this clonotype. The genes are TRBV7-2 and TRBJ2-5; maybe TRBD1 (6 bases). Germline values: CDR1 SGHTA, CDR2 FQGNSA. Trimming shortened V by 4 bases and J by 7 bases, and 13 bases separated the two germline ends. CDR3 length: 13 residues. The CDR3 sequence is CASSSQGIGTQYF. The CDR3 DNA reads as TGTGCCAGCAGCTCCCAGGGGATAGGGACCCAGTACTTC.

The V call is TRBV15, the J call TRBJ2-5; TRBD1 matches 11 bases. V was clipped by 4 bases and J by 3 bases; unmatched bases: 7. This CDR3 spans 16 amino acids. Germline lookup yields CDR1 LNHNV and CDR2 YYDKDF (reference sequence). CDR3 nucleotides: TGTGCCACCAGCACATTACCGGGACAGGGGGAAGAGACCCAGTACTTC. Residues: CATSTLPGQGEETQYF.

This clonotype was seen at least ten times. The chain uses TRBV18 and TRBJ1-2, with a tentative D call TRBD1 (6 bases). This CDR3 region has 12 residues. Germline V gives CDR1 KGHSH, CDR2 LQKENI. Trimming stripped 3 bases from V and 13 bases from J, with 15 bases between. The CDR3 DNA reads TGTGCCAGCTCACCCGGACAGTGGGGTTTCACCTTC. Residues: CASSPGQWGFTF.

The CDR3 sequence: CASVPFWGAQETQYF. The CDR3 DNA sequence: TGTGCCAGCGTCCCTTTCTGGGGGGCGCAGGAGACCCAGTACTTC. The rearrangement links TRBV27 to TRBJ2-5; D is perhaps TRBD1 or TRBD2 (6 bases each). The V end lost 8 bases, the J end lost 5 bases, and 21 bases lay between the germline ends. This CDR3 spans 15 amino acids. Germline CDR1 and CDR2: MNHEY and SMNVEV (reference sequence).

This sequence joins TRBV7-3 and TRBJ2-3; 10 nucleotides line up with TRBD2. J was trimmed by 8 bases and V by 2 bases; bases with no gene match: 4. This CDR3 is 14 amino acids long. Germline-derived CDR1 and CDR2 are SGHTA and FQGTGA. Written as DNA, the CDR3 is TGTGCCAGCAGCTTAGGCACTAGCGGGGCTACGCAGTATTTT. Encoded protein: CASSLGTSGATQYF.

This chain connects TRBV7-9 to TRBJ1-1; D may be TRBD1 (5 bases). The germline V gene has CDR1 SEHNR and CDR2 FQNEAQ (reference sequence). The germline V and J ends were trimmed by 2 bases and 4 bases, with 14 bases remaining between them. This CDR3 comprises 15 residues. The CDR3 protein is CASSLSQGYVTEAFF. The CDR3 DNA reads TGTGCCAGCAGCTTAAGCCAGGGCTACGTCACTGAAGCTTTCTTT.

This clonotype was seen a handful of times. CDR3 bases: TGTGCCAGCAGGCCGACAGGGTCGAACACTGAAGCTTTCTTT. Translated, it gives CASRPTGSNTEAFF. This chain connects TRBV11-2 to TRBJ1-1; 7 positions agree with TRBD1. Per the germline V gene, CDR1 is SGHAT and CDR2 is FQNNGV. The CDR3 loop spans 14 amino acids. The ends lost 6 bases at V and 1 base at J; junction bases unmatched: 5. Full variable domain (missing parts from reference TRBV11-2 and TRBJ1-1): EAGVAQSPRYKIIEKRQSVAFWCNPISGHATLYWYQQILGQGPKLLIQFQNNGVVDDSQLPKDRFSAERLKGVDSTLKIQPAKLEDSAVYLCASRPTGSNTEAFFGQGTRLTVV.

J is TRBJ2-4 and V is TRBV19, with 11 bases lining up with TRBD2. V was pared by 0 bases and J by 0 bases, with 13 bases of the junction left unmatched. CDR1 and CDR2 from the germline V gene are LNHDA and SQIVND (reference sequence). This CDR3 comprises 21 residues. In nucleotides, the CDR3 is TGTGCCAGTAGTATAGAGAGGGCTAGCGGGGGGACCTCACTAGCCAAAAACATTCAGTACTTC. Translated, it gives CASSIERASGGTSLAKNIQYF.